The clone carrying this TCR beta chain has only a few counts. This entry is derived from a study of CDR3 diversity in severe acne. V lost 5 bases to trimming and J lost 1 base; unmatched junction nucleotides: 11. The CDR3 runs to 19 residues. Germline V lookup: CDR1 SNHLY, CDR2 FYNNEI. TCRdb reprocessed the PCR reads via MiXCR and lists one record per CDR3 protein. The data hold 100,000 or so distinct CDR3 sequences, with 51% observed a single time. The sequence derives from a male donor with acne. Material for sequencing was blood. The rearrangement links TRBV2 to TRBJ2-7; 16 positions agree with TRBD2. CDR3 residues: CASSPGTSGRDRVSYEQYF. The CDR3 DNA sequence: TGTGCCAGCAGTCCCGGGACTAGCGGGAGGGATCGAGTGTCCTACGAGCAGTACTTC.